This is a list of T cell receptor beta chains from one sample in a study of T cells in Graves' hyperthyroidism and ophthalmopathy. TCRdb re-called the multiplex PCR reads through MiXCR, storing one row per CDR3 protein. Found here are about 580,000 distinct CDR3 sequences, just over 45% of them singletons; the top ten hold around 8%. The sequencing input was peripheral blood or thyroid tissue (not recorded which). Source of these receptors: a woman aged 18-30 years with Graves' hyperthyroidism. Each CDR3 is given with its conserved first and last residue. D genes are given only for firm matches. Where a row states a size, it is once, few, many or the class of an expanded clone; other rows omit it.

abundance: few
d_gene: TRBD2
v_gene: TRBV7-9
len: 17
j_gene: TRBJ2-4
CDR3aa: CASSSPGLAGVGNIQYF
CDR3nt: TGTGCCAGCAGCTCGCCGGGACTAGCGGGAGTCGGAAACATTCAGTACTTC

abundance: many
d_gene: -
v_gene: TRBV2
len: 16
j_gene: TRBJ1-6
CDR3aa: CASSPLTFRDNSPLHF
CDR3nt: TGTGCCAGCAGTCCTCTGACTTTCCGAGATAATTCACCCCTCCACTTT

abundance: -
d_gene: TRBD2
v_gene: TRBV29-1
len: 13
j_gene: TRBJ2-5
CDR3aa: CSVGGLAGETQYF
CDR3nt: TGCAGCGTTGGAGGACTAGCGGGAGAGACCCAGTACTTC

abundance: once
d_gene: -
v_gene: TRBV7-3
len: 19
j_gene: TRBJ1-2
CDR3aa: CASSCVSGRRKPGIYGYAF
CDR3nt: TGTGCCAGCAGCTGCGTAAGCGGGAGACGGAAGCCGGGGATCTATGGCTACGCCTTC

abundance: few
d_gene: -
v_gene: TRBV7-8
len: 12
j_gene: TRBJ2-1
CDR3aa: CASSFEVGEQFF
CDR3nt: TGTGCCAGCAGCTTCGAAGTCGGTGAGCAGTTCTTC

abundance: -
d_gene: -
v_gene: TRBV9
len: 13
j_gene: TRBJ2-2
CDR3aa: CASAEENTGELFF
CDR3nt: TGTGCCAGCGCGGAGGAGAACACCGGGGAGCTGTTTTTT

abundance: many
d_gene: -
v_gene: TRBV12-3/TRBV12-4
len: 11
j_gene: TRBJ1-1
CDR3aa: CASSFPPWAFF
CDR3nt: TGTGCCAGCAGTTTTCCCCCGTGGGCTTTCTTT

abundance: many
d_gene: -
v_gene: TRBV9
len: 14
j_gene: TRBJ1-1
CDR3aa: CASSSLRANTEAFF
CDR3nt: TGTGCCAGCAGCTCCCTAAGGGCTAACACTGAAGCTTTCTTT

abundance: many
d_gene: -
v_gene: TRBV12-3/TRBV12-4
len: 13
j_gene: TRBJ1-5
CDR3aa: CASSLKGSTPQHF
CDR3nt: TGTGCCAGCAGTTTGAAAGGGTCAACCCCCCAGCATTTT

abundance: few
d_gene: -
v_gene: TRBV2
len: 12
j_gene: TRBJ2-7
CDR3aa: CASKDATYEQYF
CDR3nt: TGTGCCAGCAAGGACGCCACCTACGAGCAGTACTTC

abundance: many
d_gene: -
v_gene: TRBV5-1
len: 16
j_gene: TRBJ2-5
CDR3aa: CASSGSSALKYLPWYF
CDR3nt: TGCGCCAGCAGCGGATCTAGCGCCCTTAAATACTTGCCCTGGTACTTC

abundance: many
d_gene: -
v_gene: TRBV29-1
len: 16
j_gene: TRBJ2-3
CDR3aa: CSVDAVWASDTDTQYF
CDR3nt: TGCAGCGTTGACGCAGTATGGGCTAGCGACACAGATACGCAGTATTTT

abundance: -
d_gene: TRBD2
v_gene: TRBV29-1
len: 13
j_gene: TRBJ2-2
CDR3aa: CSATTSYTGELFF
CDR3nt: TGCAGCGCCACGACTAGCTACACCGGGGAGCTGTTTTTT

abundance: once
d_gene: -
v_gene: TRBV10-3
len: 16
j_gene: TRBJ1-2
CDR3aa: CAISESIRAANYGYTF
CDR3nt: TGTGCCATCAGTGAGTCGATAAGGGCCGCGAACTATGGCTACACCTTC

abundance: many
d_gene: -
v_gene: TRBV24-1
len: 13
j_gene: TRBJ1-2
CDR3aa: CATSELPGSGYTF
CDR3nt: TGTGCCACCAGTGAACTCCCCGGGAGTGGCTACACCTTC

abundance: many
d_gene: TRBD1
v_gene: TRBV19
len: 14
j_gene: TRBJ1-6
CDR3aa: CASRQGLNNSPLHF
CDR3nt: TGTGCCAGCCGACAGGGGTTGAATAATTCACCCCTCCACTTT

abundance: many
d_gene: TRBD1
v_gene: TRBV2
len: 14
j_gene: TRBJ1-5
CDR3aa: CASSGGQGVKPQHF
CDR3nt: TGTGCCAGCAGTGGAGGACAGGGGGTAAAACCCCAGCATTTT

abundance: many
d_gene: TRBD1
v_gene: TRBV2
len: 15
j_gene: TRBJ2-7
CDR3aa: CASSEFLDRPYEQYF
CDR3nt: TGTGCCAGCAGTGAATTCTTGGACAGGCCTTACGAGCAGTACTTC

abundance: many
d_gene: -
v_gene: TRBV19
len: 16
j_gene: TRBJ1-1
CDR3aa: CASSQKGGQGNTEAFF
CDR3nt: TGTGCCAGTAGCCAGAAAGGAGGCCAGGGGAACACTGAAGCTTTCTTT

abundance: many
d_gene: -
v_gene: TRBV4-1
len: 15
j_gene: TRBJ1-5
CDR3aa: CASSQDAQDNQPQHF
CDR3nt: TGCGCCAGCAGCCAAGATGCACAGGACAATCAGCCCCAGCATTTT

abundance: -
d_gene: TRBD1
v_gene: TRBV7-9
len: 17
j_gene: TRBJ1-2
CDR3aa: CASSDPTRDREDDGYTF
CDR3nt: TGTGCCAGCAGCGACCCTACCCGGGACAGAGAGGATGATGGCTACACCTTC

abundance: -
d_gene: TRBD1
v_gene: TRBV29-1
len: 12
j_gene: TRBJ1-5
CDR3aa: CSAYQGGQPQHF
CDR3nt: TGCAGCGCCTACCAGGGGGGGCAGCCCCAGCATTTT

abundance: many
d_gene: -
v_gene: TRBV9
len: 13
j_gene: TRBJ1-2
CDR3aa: CASSVLPGAGYTF
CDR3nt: TGTGCCAGCAGCGTCCTACCTGGGGCTGGCTACACCTTC

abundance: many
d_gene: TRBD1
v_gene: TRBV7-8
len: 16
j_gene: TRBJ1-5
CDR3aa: CASSEPGQVSNQPQHF
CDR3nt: TGTGCCAGCAGCGAACCGGGACAGGTTAGCAATCAGCCCCAGCATTTT

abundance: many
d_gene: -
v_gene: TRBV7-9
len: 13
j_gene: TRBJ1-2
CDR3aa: CASSLEREHGYTF
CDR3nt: TGTGCCAGCAGCTTAGAGCGGGAACATGGCTACACCTTC